The present TCR beta chain was sequenced within a study of beta chain features in type 1 diabetes. Whole-study context: Cell yields, gender and age were similar in healthy donors and patients. General study results and limits: TCRB CDR3 length was moderately but significantly reduced in all four CD4+ subsets of Type 1 diabetes patients. The cDNA sequencing approach could over-represent high-TCR-expressing cells. For patients, the naive, central memory and Treg TCRB repertoires appeared more alike than for healthy donors.

TCRB transcripts that were expressed got sequenced, as all of the isolated RNA had been reverse transcribed. The protocol was immunoSEQ multiplex PCR, while the TCRdb copy is restricted to in-frame clones and leaves out a portion. The profile shows approximately 150,000 clones, 9% of them singletons. A single heparinised draw of roughly 0.11 L on average was taken per donor. As for this clone: What it binds is not known.

The CDR3 runs 13 residues. The germline CDR1 and CDR2 sequences are SNHLY and FYNNEI. The germline V and J ends were trimmed by 4 bases and 1 base, with 7 bases remaining between them. The sequenced sample consisted of central memory CD4+ T cells from blood. The TCR originated in a young man with type 1 diabetes. This rearrangement joins TRBV2 to TRBJ1-1; D possibly corresponds to TRBD1 (6 bases). CDR3 in DNA: TGTGCCAGCAGTGTGGGACAGAACACTGAAGCTTTCTTT. Its translation: CASSVGQNTEAFF.